The rows below give T cell receptor beta chains drawn from one sample of a study of OX40 agonist ivuxolimab in advanced cancers. Clones were sequenced by immunoSEQ multiplex PCR, and TCRdb holds only the in-frame ones, with some missing. The sample lists approximately 77,000 clones, 84% occurring once. The sequencing here drew on CD4+ or CD8+ T cells sorted from blood, taken in a trial of the OX40 agonist ivuxolimab. These receptors were taken from an adult with an advanced solid tumor such as melanoma, head and neck, liver or kidney cancer. CDR3s include the opening cysteine and the closing phenylalanine or tryptophan. A D gene is named only where the DNA matches it firmly. Clone sizes are given selectively: once, few, many, or a class where the clone is expanded.

clone size: .
D gene: TRBD2
V gene: TRBV6-5
J gene: TRBJ2-7
CDR3 DNA: TGTGCCAGCACCCGACTAGCGGGGGGGCCGGAGCAGTACTTC
CDR3 protein: CASTRLAGGPEQYF

clone size: .
D gene: .
V gene: TRBV7-7
J gene: TRBJ2-5
CDR3 DNA: TGTGCCAGCAGCTTCACTAACCAAGAGACCCAGTACTTC
CDR3 protein: CASSFTNQETQYF

clone size: .
D gene: TRBD1
V gene: TRBV4-2
J gene: TRBJ2-5
CDR3 DNA: TGTGCCAGCAGCCAAGACGGGACAGGGGGCGCGACCCAGTACTTC
CDR3 protein: CASSQDGTGGATQYF

clone size: .
D gene: .
V gene: TRBV2
J gene: TRBJ1-2
CDR3 DNA: TGTGCCAGCAAAGAAGGACTTGACTATGGCTACACCTTC
CDR3 protein: CASKEGLDYGYTF

clone size: .
D gene: .
V gene: TRBV11-1
J gene: TRBJ2-7
CDR3 DNA: TGTGCCAGCGCAACGGGACTTCTCTACGAGCAGTACTTC
CDR3 protein: CASATGLLYEQYF

clone size: .
D gene: .
V gene: TRBV7-2
J gene: TRBJ1-6
CDR3 DNA: TGTGCCAGCAGCCCTAGGCAGGGAGACAATTCACCCCTCCACTTT
CDR3 protein: CASSPRQGDNSPLHF

clone size: .
D gene: TRBD2
V gene: TRBV6-5
J gene: TRBJ2-1
CDR3 DNA: TGTGCCAGCAGTCGGACTAGCTCCTACAATGAGCAGTTCTTC
CDR3 protein: CASSRTSSYNEQFF

clone size: .
D gene: .
V gene: TRBV21-1
J gene: TRBJ1-5
CDR3 DNA: TGTGCCAGCAGGGACAGGGGGGGAGACCAGCCCCAGCATTTT
CDR3 protein: CASRDRGGDQPQHF

clone size: few
D gene: .
V gene: TRBV11-2
J gene: TRBJ2-2
CDR3 DNA: TGTGCCAGCAGGGGTTTGGGGCCTGTCACCGGGGAGCTGTTTTTT
CDR3 protein: CASRGLGPVTGELFF

clone size: .
D gene: TRBD2
V gene: TRBV5-1
J gene: TRBJ2-5
CDR3 DNA: TGCGCCAGCAGCCCGACTAGCGGGGGGGCAAAGACCCAGTACTTC
CDR3 protein: CASSPTSGGAKTQYF

clone size: few
D gene: TRBD2
V gene: TRBV9
J gene: TRBJ2-1
CDR3 DNA: TGTGCCAGCAGCGTCGACTATGCGGGGGGTGGGCAGTTCTTC
CDR3 protein: CASSVDYAGGGQFF

clone size: .
D gene: .
V gene: TRBV6-6
J gene: TRBJ1-2
CDR3 DNA: TGTGCCAGCAGTTACTTCGAAGGGTATGGCTACACCTTC
CDR3 protein: CASSYFEGYGYTF

clone size: .
D gene: .
V gene: TRBV29-1
J gene: TRBJ2-5
CDR3 DNA: TGCAGCGTTGAAGGTCTAGGAAGAAAAGAGACCCAGTACTTC
CDR3 protein: CSVEGLGRKETQYF

clone size: .
D gene: TRBD1
V gene: TRBV2
J gene: TRBJ1-1
CDR3 DNA: TGTGCCAACAACCGACAGGGGAACACTGAAGCTTTCTTT
CDR3 protein: CANNRQGNTEAFF

clone size: .
D gene: .
V gene: TRBV7-8
J gene: TRBJ2-7
CDR3 DNA: TGTGCCAGCAGCCCCCGACCCAGGACCCCCTACGAGCAGTACTTC
CDR3 protein: CASSPRPRTPYEQYF

clone size: .
D gene: .
V gene: TRBV10-3
J gene: TRBJ1-1
CDR3 DNA: TGTGCCATCAGTCAGACAGACCGTAGCACTGAAGCTTTCTTT
CDR3 protein: CAISQTDRSTEAFF

clone size: .
D gene: .
V gene: TRBV6-5
J gene: TRBJ1-1
CDR3 DNA: TGTGCCACCACCAGCCCGGGGGCGAGGGTTGAAGCTTTCTTT
CDR3 protein: CATTSPGARVEAFF

clone size: .
D gene: .
V gene: TRBV4-1
J gene: TRBJ2-7
CDR3 DNA: TGCGCCAGCAGCCAAGGACTAGTTTCCTACGAGCAGTACTTC
CDR3 protein: CASSQGLVSYEQYF

clone size: .
D gene: TRBD1
V gene: TRBV7-6
J gene: TRBJ1-6
CDR3 DNA: TGTGCCAGCAGCTTAGACAGGGGGAATAATTCACCCCTCCACTTT
CDR3 protein: CASSLDRGNNSPLHF

clone size: .
D gene: .
V gene: TRBV7-2
J gene: TRBJ1-5
CDR3 DNA: TGTGCCAGCAGCTTAGCCGCCCTAAATCAGCCCCAGCATTTT
CDR3 protein: CASSLAALNQPQHF

clone size: once
D gene: .
V gene: TRBV20-1
J gene: TRBJ2-1
CDR3 DNA: TGCAGTGTGGCTACCCATGAGCAGTTCTTC
CDR3 protein: CSVATHEQFF

clone size: .
D gene: .
V gene: TRBV5-1
J gene: TRBJ2-2
CDR3 DNA: TGCGCCAGCAGCTTATTGTCAGGGTGGGACACCGGGGAGCTGTTTTTT
CDR3 protein: CASSLLSGWDTGELFF

clone size: .
D gene: .
V gene: TRBV18
J gene: TRBJ2-1
CDR3 DNA: TGTGCCAGCTCCGGGGGTCCAAACAATGAGCAGTTCTTC
CDR3 protein: CASSGGPNNEQFF

clone size: .
D gene: TRBD2
V gene: TRBV27
J gene: TRBJ2-3
CDR3 DNA: TGTGCCAGCAGTTTAAATAGCGGGAGAGATACGCAGTATTTT
CDR3 protein: CASSLNSGRDTQYF

clone size: few
D gene: .
V gene: TRBV19
J gene: TRBJ1-2
CDR3 DNA: TGTGCCAGTAGTTCGTATGGAGCCCGTTTAGCTAACTATGGCTACACCTTC
CDR3 protein: CASSSYGARLANYGYTF

clone size: .
D gene: .
V gene: TRBV20-1
J gene: TRBJ2-4
CDR3 DNA: TGCAGTGCCAGACAAAACATTCAGTACTTC
CDR3 protein: CSARQNIQYF

clone size: .
D gene: TRBD2
V gene: TRBV7-2
J gene: TRBJ2-7
CDR3 DNA: TGTGCCAGCAGCGCCCGGACTAGCGGCTACGAGCAGTACTTC
CDR3 protein: CASSARTSGYEQYF

clone size: .
D gene: TRBD2
V gene: TRBV11-2
J gene: TRBJ2-7
CDR3 DNA: TGTGCCAGCAGGGTGGGGGGGACCGGCCTTGGCGAGCAGTACTTC
CDR3 protein: CASRVGGTGLGEQYF

clone size: .
D gene: TRBD1
V gene: TRBV15
J gene: TRBJ1-5
CDR3 DNA: TGTGCCACCAGCAGAGACCCAGGGGGTTCTCAGCCCCAGCATTTT
CDR3 protein: CATSRDPGGSQPQHF

clone size: .
D gene: .
V gene: TRBV5-5
J gene: TRBJ2-7
CDR3 DNA: TGTGCCAGCAGCTTACAGGGCCTAACGTTCTACGAGCAGTACTTC
CDR3 protein: CASSLQGLTFYEQYF

clone size: .
D gene: TRBD1
V gene: TRBV2
J gene: TRBJ2-7
CDR3 DNA: TGTGCCAGCTGCTCGGACAGGGGGCGCTACGAGCAGTACTTC
CDR3 protein: CASCSDRGRYEQYF

clone size: .
D gene: .
V gene: TRBV18
J gene: TRBJ2-2
CDR3 DNA: TGTGCCAGCTCACCCGTGGGGGCTACCGGGGAGCTGTTTTTT
CDR3 protein: CASSPVGATGELFF

clone size: .
D gene: .
V gene: TRBV6-6
J gene: TRBJ2-3
CDR3 DNA: TGTGCCAGCAGTTACTCCGGGGCATCCGATACGCAGTATTTT
CDR3 protein: CASSYSGASDTQYF

clone size: .
D gene: TRBD2
V gene: TRBV7-2
J gene: TRBJ2-3
CDR3 DNA: TGTGCCAGCAGCTTAGTCGGGGGGGCAGATACGCAGTATTTT
CDR3 protein: CASSLVGGADTQYF

clone size: .
D gene: .
V gene: TRBV7-3
J gene: TRBJ2-7
CDR3 DNA: TGTGCCAGCAGCTTAACGGGGTTAGGGGGCTCCTACGAGCAGTACTTC
CDR3 protein: CASSLTGLGGSYEQYF

clone size: .
D gene: .
V gene: TRBV28
J gene: TRBJ1-2
CDR3 DNA: TGTGCCAGCATAAAGGGGGATAACTATGGCTACACCTTC
CDR3 protein: CASIKGDNYGYTF

clone size: .
D gene: TRBD2
V gene: TRBV7-2
J gene: TRBJ2-1
CDR3 DNA: TGTGCCAGCAGGGGTTCCGGGACTAGCGGGATGAATGAGCAGTTCTTC
CDR3 protein: CASRGSGTSGMNEQFF

clone size: .
D gene: TRBD1
V gene: TRBV5-1
J gene: TRBJ1-1
CDR3 DNA: TGCGCCAGCAGTCCGGGGGACAGGTTCACTGAAGCTTTCTTT
CDR3 protein: CASSPGDRFTEAFF

clone size: .
D gene: .
V gene: TRBV28
J gene: TRBJ1-3
CDR3 DNA: TGTGCCAGCAGTTTGCATATGCCGTCGGGGATCTCTGGAAACACCATATATTTT
CDR3 protein: CASSLHMPSGISGNTIYF

clone size: .
D gene: .
V gene: TRBV9
J gene: TRBJ2-2
CDR3 DNA: TGTGCCAGCAGCGCCCCGGGACACGGTACGACCGGGGAGCTGTTTTTT
CDR3 protein: CASSAPGHGTTGELFF